This T cell receptor (beta chain) was recorded in a study of T cell repertoires in cytomegalovirus infection. Germline loops: CDR1 SGHTA, CDR2 FQGNSA. V lost 4 bases, J lost 3 bases, and 8 bases stayed unmatched. The CDR3 extends over 15 amino acids. A few counts support this clonotype. Its specificity is not known. TCRdb processed the reads anew with MiXCR; each CDR3 protein has one entry. The table has just over 450,000 distinct CDR3 sequences, about two fifths seen once. This chain uses TRBV7-2 with TRBJ2-7; the match to TRBD2 covers 8 bases. The material sequenced was cultured PBMCs, taken from culture after CMV antigen stimulation. This TCR came from a human donor in good health (CMV status not recorded). Some clones in this sample may be carry-over from other donors' samples. The CDR3: CASSSGGSGDYEQYF. In DNA form, the CDR3 reads TGTGCCAGCAGCTCGGGGGGTAGCGGGGACTACGAGCAGTACTTC.